These T cell receptor beta chains were read from a single sample in a study of shared clonotypes between healthy human individuals. The protocol was immunoSEQ multiplex PCR, while the TCRdb copy is restricted to in-frame clones and leaves out a portion. The repertoire holds under 350,000 clones, roughly 84% seen once, with roughly 16% in the top ten. The sequenced sample consisted of memory CD8+ T cells sorted from blood. The receptor set was obtained from a man in his late teens or twenties in good health. Each CDR3 is given with its conserved first and last residue. D genes are given only for firm matches. The listing skips clone size in some rows; elsewhere it reads once, few, many or a size class.

D gene	J gene	clone size	V gene	CDR3 DNA	CDR3 protein
.	TRBJ2-3	.	TRBV15	TGTGCCACCAGCAGAGGGGCGGGGGCAGCAGATACGCAGTATTTT	CATSRGAGAADTQYF
.	TRBJ2-2	.	TRBV6-1	TGTGCCAGCAGTGAACTGATTGGCTGGGACAAAGTGACCGGGGAGCTGTTTTTT	CASSELIGWDKVTGELFF
.	TRBJ2-7	.	TRBV27	TGTGCCAGCAGTTTTTCCTCGGGAGTAACGGCCTACGAGCAGTACTTC	CASSFSSGVTAYEQYF
.	TRBJ1-3	.	TRBV4-3	TGCGCCAGCAGCCAAGATCTTTGGAACTCTGGAAACACCATATATTTT	CASSQDLWNSGNTIYF
TRBD1	TRBJ1-6	.	TRBV13	TGTGCCAGCAGCTTATCAGGGGGCGCGAATTCACCCCTCCACTTT	CASSLSGGANSPLHF
TRBD2	TRBJ2-1	.	TRBV12-5	TGTGCTAGCGGGAGGGGTTACAATGAGCAGTTCTTC	CASGRGYNEQFF
.	TRBJ2-2	.	TRBV7-9	TGTGCCAGCAGCTCAGCCACCGGGGAGCTGTTTTTT	CASSSATGELFF
.	TRBJ2-7	.	TRBV9	TGTGCCAGCAGCGTAGGGCTAGCTACCTCCTACGAGCAGTACTTC	CASSVGLATSYEQYF
.	TRBJ2-3	.	TRBV9	TGTGCCAGCAGCGTCGCTTGGGGAGTGGAAGATACGCAGTATTTT	CASSVAWGVEDTQYF
.	TRBJ2-7	.	TRBV2	TGTGCCAGCAGTGAAAAGGATAGCTCCTACGAGCAGTACTTC	CASSEKDSSYEQYF
TRBD2	TRBJ2-7	.	TRBV10-1	TGCGCCAGCAGTGACCCGACTAGCGGGACCTACGAGCAGTACTTC	CASSDPTSGTYEQYF
.	TRBJ1-4	.	TRBV10-3	TGTGCCATCAGTGACGGCAGGGAGGGGGAAAAACTGTTTTTT	CAISDGREGEKLFF
.	TRBJ2-2	.	TRBV21-1	TGTGCCAGCAGCAACCTAAGGACTAGAAACACCGGGGAGCTGTTTTTT	CASSNLRTRNTGELFF
.	TRBJ2-7	.	TRBV5-1	TGCGCCAGCAGCCGGGATGGACAGCTACTCTACGAGCAGTACTTC	CASSRDGQLLYEQYF
TRBD1	TRBJ2-7	.	TRBV9	TGTGCCAGCAGCGTATCAGGGGGAGAAGGGTACGAGCAGTACTTC	CASSVSGGEGYEQYF
TRBD2	TRBJ2-1	.	TRBV11-2	TGTGCCAGCAGCTTAGAGTGGAGTAGCGGGAGGAATGAGCAGTTCTTC	CASSLEWSSGRNEQFF
.	TRBJ1-2	few	TRBV9	TGTGCCAGCAGTGAAGGACAGTCCTATGGCTACACCTTC	CASSEGQSYGYTF
TRBD2	TRBJ2-2	once	TRBV10-1	TGCGCCAGCAGTTCCGGGACTAGCGGGAGGGATCAGAACACCGGGGAGCTGTTTTTT	CASSSGTSGRDQNTGELFF
.	TRBJ2-7	.	TRBV30	TGTGCCTGGAGTGTTCGCGGGGTTCCGGGCGAGCAGTACTTC	CAWSVRGVPGEQYF
.	TRBJ1-1	.	TRBV19	TGTGCCAGTAGTACGTTCCAGAACACTGAAGCTTTCTTT	CASSTFQNTEAFF
TRBD1	TRBJ2-1	.	TRBV27	TGTGCCAGCAGTTTATCACCCGGGACAGATTACAATGAGCAGTTCTTC	CASSLSPGTDYNEQFF
.	TRBJ1-6	.	TRBV15	TGTGCCACCAGCAGAGCTTACATAAGCTCCTATAATTCACCCCTCCACTTT	CATSRAYISSYNSPLHF
.	TRBJ2-7	.	TRBV4-3	TGCGCCAGCAGCCAAGTTCTCAGGGACGAGCAGTACTTC	CASSQVLRDEQYF
.	TRBJ1-6	.	TRBV15	TGTGCCACCAGCAGACAGGGTGTTTCACCCCTCCACTTT	CATSRQGVSPLHF
.	TRBJ1-6	.	TRBV7-9	TGTGCCAGCAGCTCGGGGGGGGGAGATTCACCCCTCCACTTT	CASSSGGGDSPLHF
TRBD1	TRBJ2-7	.	TRBV2	TGTGCCAGCTCGGACAGGGGAGCCTACGAGCAGTACTTC	CASSDRGAYEQYF